Included here is one TCR beta chain sequence, with context. This clonotype was seen many times. Its specific antigen is unknown. Per-nucleotide qualities are absent, and no much larger clonotype sits a single base away. Hyperthyroidism patients were newly diagnosed, with disease duration under 2 months, and aged 18 to 65 years. The study excluded patients with uncontrolled infections, other autoimmune diseases, pregnancy or lactation. Diagnoses relied on clinical symptoms, serum thyroxine and TRAb, thyroid ultrasound and orbital computed tomography. Blood from progressor patients was drawn when they were first diagnosed with hyperthyroidism, before any ophthalmopathy symptoms appeared. PBMCs were isolated from 10 ml of fresh peripheral blood by Ficoll-Paque density gradient centrifugation. Progressor patients were defined as those initially diagnosed with Graves' hyperthyroidism in whom ophthalmopathy developed during follow-up. Total RNA was extracted with Trizol reagent, and quality was checked on an Agilent 2100 Bioanalyzer.

This sample is part of a study of T cells in Graves' hyperthyroidism and ophthalmopathy (dated by TCRdb to between 2018 and 2021). As for the study more broadly: Peripheral blood samples were taken at the time of initial diagnosis, prior to any treatment. To identify TCR V-J signatures that set the groups apart, the researchers used a discovery cohort of approximately 98 patients, made up of fewer than 50 with Graves' ophthalmopathy and some 60 with stable Graves' hyperthyroidism. Whether ophthalmopathy could be predicted prospectively was tested in an independent validation cohort made up of approximately 19 hyperthyroidism patients plus 17 patients who later progressed to ophthalmopathy. The approximately 98 discovery patients were randomly divided into training and test sets at a 7:3 ratio. Thyroid tissue and blood T-cell repertoires from roughly 6 Graves' hyperthyroidism patients were also compared in the study. Once sampling was done, hyperthyroidism patients were given methimazole at a starting dose of 30 mg daily, whereas ophthalmopathy patients were given high-dose intravenous methylprednisolone. The paper reports TCR Vbeta CDR3 sequencing of approximately 140 peripheral blood samples: around 41 ophthalmopathy, around 80 hyperthyroidism and around 17 progressor patients.

Points the paper makes about the study in general: Most expanded thyroid clonotypes (frequency above 0.001) were also detected in blood, suggesting blood repertoires may reflect thyroid immune responses. In validation, the model predicted progression to ophthalmopathy with roughly 66% sensitivity and less than 80% specificity, a median of approximately 6.7 months before onset. A 13 V-J signature model separated ophthalmopathy from stable hyperthyroidism, with around 90% sensitivity and about 81% specificity in cross-validation and 80%/75% in testing. No statistical method was used to fix the sample size in advance, and group allocation was not hidden from the investigators.

TCR beta CDR3 regions were amplified from RNA transcripts. The TCR CDR3 was subjected to a first round of RT-PCR using the HTBI primer set and the Qiagen OneStep RT-PCR kit. The libraries were constructed in a second round of multiplex PCR and then size-selected and purified. The libraries were sequenced on an Illumina HiSeq2000 using paired-end 100 bp reads. Under the source paper's analysis protocol: SOAPnuke was used to process the raw data, throwing out any read that contained adapters or uncalled bases, had a mean Phred below 15, or lacked an exact constant-primer or identifier match. COPE v1.2.5 was used to merge the high-quality paired reads, and each unique nucleotide sequence was defined as a clonotype. MiTCR v1.1 was used to align the clonotypes against IMGT TRBV, TRBD and TRBJ reference segments. Only V-J combinations with frequency above 0.0001, covering 99.2% of repertoires, were analysed. A TCS score was defined as the ratio of F50 (clonal expansion) to E x V (chaos), with BLOSUM62-based TCRdist applied between CDR3 peptides within each V-J. Welch's t-statistics and random forest reduced roughly 530 V-J features to fewer than 15, which were used in a naive Bayes classifier (R e1071). The raw public reads went through TCRdb reprocessing: fastp at Q25, MiXCR clone calling, in-frame beta chains kept. Under each unique CDR3 protein, matching rows form one entry showing the most common genes and DNA. The V and J calls and clone size come from TCRdb's table, not from the authors' own analysis. Present in this sample are hundreds of thousands of distinct CDR3 sequences, about 17% of which were seen just once. The leading ten clones occupy roughly a sixth of the sample.

The receptor was derived from a woman between 50 and 59 years old with Graves' hyperthyroidism that later progressed to Graves' ophthalmopathy. Sequenced material: blood.

The CDR3 protein sequence reads: CSARVTGANTGELFF. The sequence in DNA is TGCAGTGCTAGAGTGACAGGCGCGAACACCGGGGAGCTGTTTTTT. The sequence links TRBV20-1 to TRBJ2-2; D gene: possibly TRBD1, on 6 matching bases. The CDR3 spans 15 residues, from the cysteine through the phenylalanine. The sequence is cut down to CDR3 DNA, 45 bases in frame from base 1. The junction shows trimming of 1 base on V and 0 bases on J, plus 9 bases between the germline ends. CDR1 DFQATT and CDR2 SNEGSKA were looked up in the germline V gene (reference sequence).